Listed below are T cell receptor beta chains from one sample, sequenced in a study of T cells after posttransplantation cyclophosphamide. The table came from immunoSEQ multiplex PCR; TCRdb's copy has only in-frame clones and leaves some out. The sample consists of roughly 4,600 clones, over 60% of them appearing once. The source was PBMCs, collected 362 days after allogeneic stem cell transplant with posttransplant cyclophosphamide. The receptor source for this set is a male patient between 55 and 70 years old who received an allogeneic stem cell transplant from an unrelated donor, was CMV-positive, and had acute GVHD only. These T cells may partly come from the graft donor. The CDR3 runs from the conserved cysteine through the conserved F or W. Each record gives: V gene, CDR3 protein.

TRBV10-3,CAISGTGEDGYTF
TRBV4-1,CASRKTGARARGGYTF
TRBV5-4,CASSDRGHTGELFF
TRBV11-1,CASSPRLADTGELFF
TRBV5-1,CASSLLGELATYNEQFF
TRBV19,CASSIGTGAADTQYF
TRBV7-3,CASSSGLAGGAYTDTQYF
TRBV5-1,CASSGPSGASTDTQYF
TRBV28,CASSPQGAITGNTIYF
TRBV2,CASKTSGGNAGELFF
TRBV10-3,CAISEPGTPVIYGYTF
TRBV6-5,CASSTGQSSSEQYF
TRBV6-5,CASSPTSGSYNEQFF
TRBV6-1,CASSDGTRSGELFF
TRBV19,CASRPIRTGGTEAFF
TRBV4-1,CASRESTAGEQYF
TRBV4-3,CASSQDLAAGGPSSTDTQYF
TRBV30,CAYGLATDTQYF